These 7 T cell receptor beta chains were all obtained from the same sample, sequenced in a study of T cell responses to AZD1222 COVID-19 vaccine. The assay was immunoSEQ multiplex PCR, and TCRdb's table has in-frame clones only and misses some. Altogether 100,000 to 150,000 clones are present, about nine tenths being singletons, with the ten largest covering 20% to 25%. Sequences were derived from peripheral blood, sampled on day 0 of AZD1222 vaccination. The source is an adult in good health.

The CDR3 sequence: CASMGYGAGELFF. The CDR3 nucleotides are TGTGCCAGTATGGGGTATGGCGCCGGGGAGCTGTTTTTT. This rearrangement joins TRBV19 to TRBJ2-2, with D unresolved. The V end was cut by 7 bases, the J end by 6 bases, with 12 bases between. Germline values: CDR1 LNHDA, CDR2 SQIVND (reference sequence). The CDR3 sequence is 13 residues long.

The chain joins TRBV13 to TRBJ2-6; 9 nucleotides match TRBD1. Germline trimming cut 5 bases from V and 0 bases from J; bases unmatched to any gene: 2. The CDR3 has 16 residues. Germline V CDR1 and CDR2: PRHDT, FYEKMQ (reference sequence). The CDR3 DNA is TGTGCCAGCAGCGAGGGACAGGGCTCTGGGGCCAACGTCCTGACTTTC. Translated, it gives CASSEGQGSGANVLTF.

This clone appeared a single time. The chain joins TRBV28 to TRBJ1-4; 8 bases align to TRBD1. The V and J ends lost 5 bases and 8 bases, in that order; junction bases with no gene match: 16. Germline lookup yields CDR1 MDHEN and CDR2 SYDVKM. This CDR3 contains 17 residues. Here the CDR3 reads CASSLGQGFPVREKLFF. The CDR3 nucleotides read TGTGCCAGCAGTCTTGGACAGGGTTTCCCAGTAAGGGAAAAACTGTTTTTT.

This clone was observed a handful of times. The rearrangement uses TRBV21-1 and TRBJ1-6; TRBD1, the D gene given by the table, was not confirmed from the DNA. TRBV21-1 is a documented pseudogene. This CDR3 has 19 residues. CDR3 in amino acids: CASSKVGARPPGPDSPLHF. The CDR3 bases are TGTGCCAGCAGCAAGGTAGGGGCTCGGCCCCCCGGACCAGATTCACCCCTCCACTTT.

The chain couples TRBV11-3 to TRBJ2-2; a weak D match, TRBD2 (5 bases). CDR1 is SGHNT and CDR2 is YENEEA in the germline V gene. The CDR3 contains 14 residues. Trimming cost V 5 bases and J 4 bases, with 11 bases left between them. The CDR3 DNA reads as TGTGCCAGCAGCCAAAGAAGCGGCACCGGGGAGCTGTTTTTT. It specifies CASSQRSGTGELFF.

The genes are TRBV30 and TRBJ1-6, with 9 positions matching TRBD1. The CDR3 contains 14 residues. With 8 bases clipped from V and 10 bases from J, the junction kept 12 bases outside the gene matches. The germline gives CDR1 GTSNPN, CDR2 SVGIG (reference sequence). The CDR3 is CAHSVGTGPSPLHF. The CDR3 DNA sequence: TGTGCCCACTCAGTAGGGACAGGGCCCTCACCCCTCCACTTT.

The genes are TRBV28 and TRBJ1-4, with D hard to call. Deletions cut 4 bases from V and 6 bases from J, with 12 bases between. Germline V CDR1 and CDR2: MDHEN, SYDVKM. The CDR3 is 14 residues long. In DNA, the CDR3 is TGTGCCAGCAGTTCCGGGCTCGGGGATGAAAAACTGTTTTTT. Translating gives CASSSGLGDEKLFF.